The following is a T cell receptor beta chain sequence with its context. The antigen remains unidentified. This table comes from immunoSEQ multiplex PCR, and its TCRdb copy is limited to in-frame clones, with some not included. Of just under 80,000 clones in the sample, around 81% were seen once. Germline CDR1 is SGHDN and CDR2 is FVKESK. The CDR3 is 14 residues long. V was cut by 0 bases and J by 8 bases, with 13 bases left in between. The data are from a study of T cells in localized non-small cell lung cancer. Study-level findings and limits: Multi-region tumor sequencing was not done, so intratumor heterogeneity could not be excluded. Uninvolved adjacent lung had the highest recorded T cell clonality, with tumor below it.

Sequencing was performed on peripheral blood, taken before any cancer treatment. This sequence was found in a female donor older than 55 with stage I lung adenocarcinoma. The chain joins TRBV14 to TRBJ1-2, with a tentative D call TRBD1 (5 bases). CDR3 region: CASSQEAPGLGYTF. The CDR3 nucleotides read TGTGCCAGCAGCCAAGAAGCGCCAGGGCTGGGCTACACCTTC.